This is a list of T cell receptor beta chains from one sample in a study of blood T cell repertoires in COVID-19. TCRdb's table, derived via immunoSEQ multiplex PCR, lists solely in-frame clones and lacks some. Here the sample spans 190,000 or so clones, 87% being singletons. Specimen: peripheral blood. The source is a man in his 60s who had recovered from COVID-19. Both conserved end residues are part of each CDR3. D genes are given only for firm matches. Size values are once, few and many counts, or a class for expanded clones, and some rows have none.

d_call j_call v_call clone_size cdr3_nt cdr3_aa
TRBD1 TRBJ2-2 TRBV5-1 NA TGCGCCAGCAGCTTGATTAGTGGACAGGGGGCCACCGGGGAGCTGTTTTTT CASSLISGQGATGELFF
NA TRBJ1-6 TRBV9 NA TGTGCCAGCAGCGTAGGCAGGGGAAATAATTCACCCCTCCACTTT CASSVGRGNNSPLHF
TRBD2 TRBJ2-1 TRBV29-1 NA TGCAGCGCCGGTGGTACTAGCGCGTACAATGAGCAGTTCTTC CSAGGTSAYNEQFF
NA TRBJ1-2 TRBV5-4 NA TGTGCCAGCAGCTCGTCGAGTAGCTTCTATGGCTACACCTTC CASSSSSSFYGYTF
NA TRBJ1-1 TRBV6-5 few TGTGCCAGCAGTTCCCCGACACTGAACACTGAAGCTTTCTTT CASSSPTLNTEAFF
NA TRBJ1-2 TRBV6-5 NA TGTGCCAGCAGTCGCCTGACAGAGGCTTACTATGGCTACACCTTC CASSRLTEAYYGYTF
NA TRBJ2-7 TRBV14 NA TGTGCCAGCAGCCGGGACTTGTCCTACGAGCAGTACTTC CASSRDLSYEQYF
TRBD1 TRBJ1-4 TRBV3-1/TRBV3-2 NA TGTGCCAGCAGCCAAGATGGGACAGGAGGTGAAAAACTGTTTTTT CASSQDGTGGEKLFF
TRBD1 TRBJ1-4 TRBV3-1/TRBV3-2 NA TGTGCCAGCAGCTTTACAGGGGACCATAATGAAAAACTGTTTTTT CASSFTGDHNEKLFF
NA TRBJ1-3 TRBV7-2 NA TGTGCCAGCAGCCAGTACAGCTCTGGAAACACCATATATTTT CASSQYSSGNTIYF
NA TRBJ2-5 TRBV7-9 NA TGTGCCAGCAGCTTGGGAGGCTTGACAACCAGACAAGAGACCCAGTACTTC CASSLGGLTTRQETQYF
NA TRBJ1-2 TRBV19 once TGTGCCAGTAGTCCCACAGGCCCTTATAACTATGGCTACACCTTC CASSPTGPYNYGYTF
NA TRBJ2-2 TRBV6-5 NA TGTGCCAGCAGTTACTCGAATCCCAGCACCGGGGAGCTGTTTTTT CASSYSNPSTGELFF
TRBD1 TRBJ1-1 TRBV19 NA TGTGCCACAGATACAGGGGCTTTGAACACTGAAGCTTTCTTT CATDTGALNTEAFF
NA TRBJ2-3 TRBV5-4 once TGTGCCAGCAGCTTTCGGCCCGGGGATACGCAGTATTTT CASSFRPGDTQYF
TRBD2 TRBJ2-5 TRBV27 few TGTGCCAGCAAGGGTCGACTAGCGGGAGGGGGTCGACAAGAGACCCAGTACTTC CASKGRLAGGGRQETQYF
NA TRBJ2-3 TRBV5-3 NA TGTCCGATCGACAGTATTTACACAGATACGCAGTATTTT CPIDSIYTDTQYF
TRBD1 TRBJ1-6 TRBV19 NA TGTGCCAGTAGTTCGCTCCGACAGGGAAATTCACCCCTCCACTTT CASSSLRQGNSPLHF
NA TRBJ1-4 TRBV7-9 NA TGTGCCAGCAGCTTCGGATCCGGGAATGAAAAACTGTTTTTT CASSFGSGNEKLFF
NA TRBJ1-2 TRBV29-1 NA TGCAGCGTTGTCCTGGGGCTTACGGCTAACTATGGCTACACCTTC CSVVLGLTANYGYTF
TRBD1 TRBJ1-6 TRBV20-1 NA TGCAGTGCTAGTTCAGGGGGCTCCTATAATTCACCCCTCCACTTT CSASSGGSYNSPLHF
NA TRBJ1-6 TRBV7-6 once TGTGCCAGCAGCCTAAAGGGGACGGACAGCTCCTATAATTCACCCCTCCACTTT CASSLKGTDSSYNSPLHF
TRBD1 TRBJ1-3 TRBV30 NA TGTGCCTGGAGTAGCTCCCGAACAGGGGGCAGTGGAAACACCATATATTTT CAWSSSRTGGSGNTIYF
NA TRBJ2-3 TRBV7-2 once TGTGCCAGCAGCTTCTACTCAGGACCTGGCGGGACGCAGTATTTT CASSFYSGPGGTQYF
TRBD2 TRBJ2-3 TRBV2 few TGTGCCATTCCCCGGGGGGAGCCAGATACGCAGTATTTT CAIPRGEPDTQYF
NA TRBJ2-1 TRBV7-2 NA TGTGCCAGCAGCCAGATCCTCAGCTCCTACAATGAGCAGTTCTTC CASSQILSSYNEQFF
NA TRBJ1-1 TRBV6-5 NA TGTGCCAGCAGTTACTCGGGAGGGACTCGTCACACTGAAGCTTTCTTT CASSYSGGTRHTEAFF